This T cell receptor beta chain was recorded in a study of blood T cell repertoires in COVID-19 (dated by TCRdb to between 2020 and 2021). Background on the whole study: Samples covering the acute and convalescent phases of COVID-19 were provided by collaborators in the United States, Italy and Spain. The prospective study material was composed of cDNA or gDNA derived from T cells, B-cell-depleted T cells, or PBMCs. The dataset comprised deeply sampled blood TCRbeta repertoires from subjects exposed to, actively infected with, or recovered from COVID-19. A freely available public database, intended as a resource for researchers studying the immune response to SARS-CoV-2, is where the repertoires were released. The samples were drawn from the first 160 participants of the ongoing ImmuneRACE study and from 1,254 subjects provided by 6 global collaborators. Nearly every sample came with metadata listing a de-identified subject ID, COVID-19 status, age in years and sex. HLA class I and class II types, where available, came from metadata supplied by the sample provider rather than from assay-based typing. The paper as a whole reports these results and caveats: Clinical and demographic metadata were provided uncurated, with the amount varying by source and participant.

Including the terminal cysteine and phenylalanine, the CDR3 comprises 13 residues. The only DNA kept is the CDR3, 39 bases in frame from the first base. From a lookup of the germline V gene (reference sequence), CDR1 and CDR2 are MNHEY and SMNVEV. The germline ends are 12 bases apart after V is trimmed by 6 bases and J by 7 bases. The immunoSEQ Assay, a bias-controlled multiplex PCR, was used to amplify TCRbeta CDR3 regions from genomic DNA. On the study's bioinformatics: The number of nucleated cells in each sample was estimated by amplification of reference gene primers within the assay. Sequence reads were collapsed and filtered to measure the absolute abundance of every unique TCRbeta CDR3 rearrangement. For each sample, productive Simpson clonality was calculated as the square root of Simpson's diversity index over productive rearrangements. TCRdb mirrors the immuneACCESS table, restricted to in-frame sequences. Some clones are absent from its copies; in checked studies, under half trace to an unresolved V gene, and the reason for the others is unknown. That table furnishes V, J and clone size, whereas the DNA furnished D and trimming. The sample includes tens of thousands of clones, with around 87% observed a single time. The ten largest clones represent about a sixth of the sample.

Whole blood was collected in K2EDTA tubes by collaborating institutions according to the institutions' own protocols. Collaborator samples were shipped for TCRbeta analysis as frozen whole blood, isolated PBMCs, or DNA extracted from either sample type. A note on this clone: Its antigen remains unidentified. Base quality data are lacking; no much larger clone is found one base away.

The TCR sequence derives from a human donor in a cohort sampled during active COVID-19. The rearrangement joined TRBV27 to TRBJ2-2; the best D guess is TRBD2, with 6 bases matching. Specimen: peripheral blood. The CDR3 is CASRGGWGGELFF. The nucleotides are TGTGCCAGCAGGGGGGGTTGGGGCGGGGAGCTGTTTTTT.